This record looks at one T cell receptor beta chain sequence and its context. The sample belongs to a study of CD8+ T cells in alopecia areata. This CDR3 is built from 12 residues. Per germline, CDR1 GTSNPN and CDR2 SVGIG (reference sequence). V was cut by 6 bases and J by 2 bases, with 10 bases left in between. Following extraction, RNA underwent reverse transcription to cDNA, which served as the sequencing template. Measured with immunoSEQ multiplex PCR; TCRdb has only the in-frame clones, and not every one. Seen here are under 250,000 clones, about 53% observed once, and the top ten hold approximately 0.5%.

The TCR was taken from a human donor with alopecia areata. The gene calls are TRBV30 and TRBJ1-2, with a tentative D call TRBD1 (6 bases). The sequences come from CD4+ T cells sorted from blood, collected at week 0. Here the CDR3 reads CACWDNNYGYTF. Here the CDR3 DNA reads TGTGCCTGTTGGGACAACAACTATGGCTACACCTTC.